One and the same sample provided the 9 T cell receptor beta chains below, sequenced in a study of blood T cell repertoires in COVID-19 (dated by TCRdb to 2018 to 2021). Receptor amplification or capture employed the immunoSEQ multiplex PCR assay. What TCRdb holds here is the immuneACCESS table cut down to in-frame rearrangements. Part of the clones is not present; checked against another copy, under half of the missing clones reflect an unresolved V gene, and the others are unexplained. Recorded for this sample are 45,000 to 65,000 clones; more than 85% of them occurred a single time. About 3% of the sample is taken by the ten largest. Source material: peripheral blood. The receptors originated from a human donor in a cohort sampled during active COVID-19.

V usage is TRBV9 and J usage is TRBJ1-2, with D perhaps TRBD1 (5 bases). CDR1 is SGDLS and CDR2 is YYNGEE in the germline V gene. The V end lost 4 bases, the J end lost 4 bases, and 17 bases lay between the germline ends. The CDR3 sequence is 15 residues long. The CDR3 is CASSPGHPSAYGYTF. Written as DNA, the CDR3 is TGTGCCAGCAGCCCCGGACACCCCTCTGCCTATGGCTACACCTTC.

The chain combines TRBV14 with TRBJ2-7, with 8 nucleotides matching TRBD2. Unmatched junction bases numbered 18, after V lost 2 bases and J lost 3 bases. The CDR3 covers 19 residues. Germline loops: CDR1 SGHDN, CDR2 FVKESK. CDR3 nucleotide sequence: TGTGCCAGCAGCCAAACCCCCTGGGATGCGGGAGGCATCAACTACGAGCAGTACTTC. Its protein is CASSQTPWDAGGINYEQYF.

This chain connects TRBV7-9 to TRBJ1-2; D call uncertain. The CDR3 extends over 16 amino acids. Germline CDR1 SEHNR, CDR2 FQNEAQ (reference sequence). V lost 5 bases and J lost 2, with 18 bases in between. The CDR3 sequence is CASSPVDGETNYGYTF. The CDR3 region has the DNA TGTGCCAGCAGCCCAGTGGACGGGGAGACCAACTATGGCTACACCTTC.

This clone came up once. The J gene is TRBJ1-5, the V gene TRBV2; D perhaps matches TRBD1 (6 bases). V was shortened by 4 bases and J by 6 bases, with 10 bases between the two germline ends. CDR3 length equals 13 residues. Germline V gene data show CDR1 as SNHLY and CDR2 as FYNNEI. The CDR3: CASSAGVGQPQHF. CDR3 in DNA: TGTGCCAGCAGTGCAGGGGTAGGTCAGCCCCAGCATTTT.

This chain links TRBV6-6 with TRBJ2-3, with D possibly TRBD1 on 6 matching bases. V lost 2 bases and J 6 bases, leaving 15 bases between the germline ends. Per the germline V gene, CDR1 is MNHNY and CDR2 is SVGAGI (reference sequence). The CDR3 contains 15 residues. CDR3 DNA: TGTGCCAGCAGTTACAAAACTTTGAGGGGGGATACGCAGTATTTT. Residues: CASSYKTLRGDTQYF.

J is TRBJ2-3 and V is TRBV10-3; D not certain. Per the germline V gene, CDR1 is ENHRY and CDR2 is SYGVKD. The CDR3 spans 12 residues. V lost 4 bases to trimming and J lost 6 bases, with 8 bases between them. CDR3 amino acids: CAISASSDTQYF. The CDR3 DNA reads TGTGCCATCAGTGCTTCTTCCGATACGCAGTATTTT.

The rearrangement links TRBV19 to TRBJ1-3, with D unclear. The germline V gene encodes CDR1 LNHDA and CDR2 SQIVND (reference sequence). Trimming removed 7 bases at V and 2 bases at J, with 21 bases between. The CDR3 is 17 residues long. The CDR3 reads CASMVPLGRQAGNTIYF. The DNA for the CDR3 is TGTGCCAGTATGGTACCCCTCGGAAGACAAGCTGGAAACACCATATATTTT.

V is TRBV21-1 and J is TRBJ2-7; the DNA was not compared with TRBD2, the D call given in the table. TRBV21-1 is classified as a pseudogene. CDR3 length: 13 residues. The CDR3 loop is CAPERGPRYEQYV. The CDR3 coding sequence is TGTGCCCCCGAGCGGGGGCCAAGATACGAGCAGTACGTC.

The chain has TRBV5-6 and TRBJ1-4, with TRBD1 identical over 7 bases. The V segment lost 7 bases and the J segment 5 bases; nucleotides outside the gene matches: 14. Germline V gene lookup returns CDR1 SGHDT and CDR2 YYEEEE. This CDR3 comprises 16 residues. The CDR3 here is CASRRFKDRRNEKLFF. CDR3 nucleotides: TGTGCCAGCCGACGATTCAAGGACAGGCGAAATGAAAAACTGTTTTTT.